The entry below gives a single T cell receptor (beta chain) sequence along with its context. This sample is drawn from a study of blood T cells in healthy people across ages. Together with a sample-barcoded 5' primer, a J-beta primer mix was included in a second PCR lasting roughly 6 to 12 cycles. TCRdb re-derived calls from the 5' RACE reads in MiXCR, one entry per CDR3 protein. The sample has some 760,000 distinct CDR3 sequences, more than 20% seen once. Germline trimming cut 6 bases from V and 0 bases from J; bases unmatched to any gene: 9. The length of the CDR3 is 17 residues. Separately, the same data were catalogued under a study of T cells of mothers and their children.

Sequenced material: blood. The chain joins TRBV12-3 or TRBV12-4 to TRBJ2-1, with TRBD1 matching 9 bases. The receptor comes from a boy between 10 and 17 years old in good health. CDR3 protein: CASSFTTGGYSYNEQFF. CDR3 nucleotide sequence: TGTGCCAGCAGCTTTACCACAGGGGGCTACTCCTACAATGAGCAGTTCTTC.